This T cell receptor (beta chain) was captured in a study of low-dose radiotherapy and immunotherapy resistance in tumors. About the research overall: For Cohort 1, fractions of 0.5 Gy were given every 2 weeks, reaching 6.5 Gy overall. One day prior to radiation and immunotherapy, intravenous cyclophosphamide at 200 mg/m2 was given, repeated every two weeks.

Alpha- and beta-chain coverage of first-strand cDNA came from TRAV- and TRBV-specific primers. It was with a constant-region primer and a V-primer adapter that TCRs were amplified over about 20 PCR cycles. MiXCR, run by TCRdb on the reads, gives a single entry per CDR3 protein. The sample records about 64,000 distinct CDR3 sequences, 26% being singletons. This clonotype has only a few counts. Per the germline V gene, CDR1 is SGHKS and CDR2 is YYEKEE (reference sequence). There are 12 residues in the CDR3. The V and J ends lost 6 bases and 2 bases respectively, with 7 bases between them. Sample time point: before trial treatment. The study gave donors nivolumab, ipilimumab, aspirin, low-dose cyclophosphamide and low-dose radiotherapy.

This chain joins TRBV5-5 and TRBJ2-3; no clear D gene. The sequence was obtained from a male donor with rectosigmoid adenocarcinoma. The input for sequencing was PBMCs, taken before treatment. The CDR3 DNA is TGTGCCAGCACCTTAGCCACAGATACGCAGTATTTT. It encodes CASTLATDTQYF. Full variable domain (missing parts from reference TRBV5-5 and TRBJ2-3): DAGVTQSPTHLIKTRGQQVTLRCSPISGHKSVSWYQQVLGQGPQFIFQYYEKEERGRGNFPDRFSARQFPNYSSELNVNALLLGDSALYLCASTLATDTQYFGPGTRLTVL.